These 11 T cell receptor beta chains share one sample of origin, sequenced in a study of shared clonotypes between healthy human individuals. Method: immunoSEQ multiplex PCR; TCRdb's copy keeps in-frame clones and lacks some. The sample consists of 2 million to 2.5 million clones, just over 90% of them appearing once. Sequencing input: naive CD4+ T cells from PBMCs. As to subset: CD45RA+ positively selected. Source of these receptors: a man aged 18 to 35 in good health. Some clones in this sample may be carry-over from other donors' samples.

DNA of the CDR3: TGTGCCAGCAGGGGACAGAGTTCACCCCTCCACTTT. This gives the protein CASRGQSSPLHF. V is TRBV25-1 and J is TRBJ1-6, with TRBD1 matching over 7 bases. This CDR3 region has 12 residues. J lost 9 bases, V lost 6 bases, and 2 bases had no gene match. The germline gives CDR1 MGHDK, CDR2 SYGVNS.

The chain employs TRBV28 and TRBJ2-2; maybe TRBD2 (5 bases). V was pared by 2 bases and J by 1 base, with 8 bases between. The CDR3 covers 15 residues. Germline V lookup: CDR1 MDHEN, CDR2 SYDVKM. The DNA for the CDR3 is TGTGCCAGCAGTTTACCTCGGGGGAACACCGGGGAGCTGTTTTTT. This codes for CASSLPRGNTGELFF.

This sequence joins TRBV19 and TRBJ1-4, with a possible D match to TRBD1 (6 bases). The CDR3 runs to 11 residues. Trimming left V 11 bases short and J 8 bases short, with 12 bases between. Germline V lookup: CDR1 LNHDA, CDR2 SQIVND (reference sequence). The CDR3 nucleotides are TGTGCCGAGGGGGTAGGCGAAAAACTGTTTTTT. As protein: CAEGVGEKLFF.

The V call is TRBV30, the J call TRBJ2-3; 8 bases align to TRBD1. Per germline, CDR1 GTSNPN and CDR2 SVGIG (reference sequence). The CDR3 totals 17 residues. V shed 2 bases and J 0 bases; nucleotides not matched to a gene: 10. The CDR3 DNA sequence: TGTGCCTGGAGTACATACGGGACAGGTTCTAGCACAGATACGCAGTATTTT. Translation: CAWSTYGTGSSTDTQYF.

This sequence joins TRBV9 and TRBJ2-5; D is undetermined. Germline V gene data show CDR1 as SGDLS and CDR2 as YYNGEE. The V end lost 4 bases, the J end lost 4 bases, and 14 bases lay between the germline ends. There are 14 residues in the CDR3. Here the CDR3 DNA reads TGTGCCAGCAGCCCTTCGCAGGTGGGAGAGACCCAGTACTTC. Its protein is CASSPSQVGETQYF.

The DNA for the CDR3 is TGCGCCAGCAGCCTCACCCCGACAGGGAACCAGCCCCAGCATTTT. Residues: CASSLTPTGNQPQHF. This sequence joins TRBV5-1 and TRBJ1-5, with 7 positions matching TRBD1. V shed 4 bases and J 7 bases; nucleotides not matched to a gene: 11. The CDR3 spans 15 residues. Looked up from germline, CDR1 is SGHRS and CDR2 is YFSETQ.

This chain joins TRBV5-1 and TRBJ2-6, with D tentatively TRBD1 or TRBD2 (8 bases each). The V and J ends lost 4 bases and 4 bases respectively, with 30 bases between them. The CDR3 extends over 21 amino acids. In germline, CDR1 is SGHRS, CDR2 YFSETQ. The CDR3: CASSQVPGTGWGTRGANVLTF. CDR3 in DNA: TGCGCCAGCAGCCAAGTACCCGGGACAGGATGGGGGACTAGGGGGGCCAACGTCCTGACTTTC.

CDR3 in amino acids: CAISTSFPSSGRAGEQFF. The CDR3 DNA is TGTGCCATCAGCACTTCCTTCCCCTCTAGCGGGAGGGCGGGTGAGCAGTTCTTC. The chain is built from TRBV10-3 and TRBJ2-1, with 12 bases fitting TRBD2. The CDR3 runs 18 residues. The V gene end was trimmed by 6 bases and the J gene end by 9 bases; junction bases not matched to a gene: 18. The germline V gene encodes CDR1 ENHRY and CDR2 SYGVKD.

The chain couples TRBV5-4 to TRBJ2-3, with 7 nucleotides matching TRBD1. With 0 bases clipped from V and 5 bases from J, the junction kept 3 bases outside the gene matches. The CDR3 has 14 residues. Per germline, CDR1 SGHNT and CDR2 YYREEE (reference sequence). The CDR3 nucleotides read TGTGCCAGCAGCTTGGAACCAGGGGGAGATACGCAGTATTTT. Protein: CASSLEPGGDTQYF.

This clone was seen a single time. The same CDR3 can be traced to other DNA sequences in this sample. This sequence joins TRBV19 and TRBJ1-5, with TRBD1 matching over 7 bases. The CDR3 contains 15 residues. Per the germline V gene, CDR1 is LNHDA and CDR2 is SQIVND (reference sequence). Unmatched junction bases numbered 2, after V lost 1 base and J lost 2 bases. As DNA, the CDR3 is TGTGCCAGTAGTATAGGGGGGACAGGCAATCAGCCCCAGCATTTT. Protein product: CASSIGGTGNQPQHF. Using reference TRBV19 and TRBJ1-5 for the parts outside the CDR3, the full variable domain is DGGITQSPKYLFRKEGQNVTLSCEQNLNHDAMYWYRQDPGQGLRLIYYSQIVNDFQKGDIAEGYSVSREKKESFPLTVTSAQKNPTAFYLCASSIGGTGNQPQHFGDGTRLSIL.

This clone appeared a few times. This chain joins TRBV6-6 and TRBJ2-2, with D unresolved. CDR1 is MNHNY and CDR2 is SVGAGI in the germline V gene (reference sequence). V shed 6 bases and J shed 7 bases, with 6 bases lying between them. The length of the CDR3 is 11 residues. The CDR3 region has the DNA TGTGCCAGCAGGTCAGGCGGGGAGCTGTTTTTT. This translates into CASRSGGELFF.